This TCR beta chain comes out of a study of CD8+ T cells in alopecia areata. Study-level results: Scalp samples also yield sequences from resident alphabeta T cells of normal skin.

Points on this clone: Antigen unknown.

Cell sorting on a FACSAria was used to separate CD4+ and CD8+ T cells from the PBMCs. Per germline, CDR1 SQVTM and CDR2 ANQGSEA. The CDR3 consists of 13 residues. The V and J ends lost 5 bases and 0 bases respectively, with 11 bases between them. Sequencing used cDNA as its template, made by extracting RNA and reverse transcribing it. This table comes from immunoSEQ multiplex PCR, and its TCRdb copy is limited to in-frame clones, with some not included. The sample holds 65,000 to 95,000 clones, roughly 47% seen once. V gene TRBV29-1 combines with J gene TRBJ2-7; D gene unclear. Sequences were obtained from NKG2D-high CD8+ T cells sorted from blood. This clonotype was sampled from a human donor with alopecia areata. The CDR3 sequence is CSVLMGNSYEQYF. CDR3 nucleotides: TGCAGCGTTTTGATGGGAAACTCCTACGAGCAGTACTTC.